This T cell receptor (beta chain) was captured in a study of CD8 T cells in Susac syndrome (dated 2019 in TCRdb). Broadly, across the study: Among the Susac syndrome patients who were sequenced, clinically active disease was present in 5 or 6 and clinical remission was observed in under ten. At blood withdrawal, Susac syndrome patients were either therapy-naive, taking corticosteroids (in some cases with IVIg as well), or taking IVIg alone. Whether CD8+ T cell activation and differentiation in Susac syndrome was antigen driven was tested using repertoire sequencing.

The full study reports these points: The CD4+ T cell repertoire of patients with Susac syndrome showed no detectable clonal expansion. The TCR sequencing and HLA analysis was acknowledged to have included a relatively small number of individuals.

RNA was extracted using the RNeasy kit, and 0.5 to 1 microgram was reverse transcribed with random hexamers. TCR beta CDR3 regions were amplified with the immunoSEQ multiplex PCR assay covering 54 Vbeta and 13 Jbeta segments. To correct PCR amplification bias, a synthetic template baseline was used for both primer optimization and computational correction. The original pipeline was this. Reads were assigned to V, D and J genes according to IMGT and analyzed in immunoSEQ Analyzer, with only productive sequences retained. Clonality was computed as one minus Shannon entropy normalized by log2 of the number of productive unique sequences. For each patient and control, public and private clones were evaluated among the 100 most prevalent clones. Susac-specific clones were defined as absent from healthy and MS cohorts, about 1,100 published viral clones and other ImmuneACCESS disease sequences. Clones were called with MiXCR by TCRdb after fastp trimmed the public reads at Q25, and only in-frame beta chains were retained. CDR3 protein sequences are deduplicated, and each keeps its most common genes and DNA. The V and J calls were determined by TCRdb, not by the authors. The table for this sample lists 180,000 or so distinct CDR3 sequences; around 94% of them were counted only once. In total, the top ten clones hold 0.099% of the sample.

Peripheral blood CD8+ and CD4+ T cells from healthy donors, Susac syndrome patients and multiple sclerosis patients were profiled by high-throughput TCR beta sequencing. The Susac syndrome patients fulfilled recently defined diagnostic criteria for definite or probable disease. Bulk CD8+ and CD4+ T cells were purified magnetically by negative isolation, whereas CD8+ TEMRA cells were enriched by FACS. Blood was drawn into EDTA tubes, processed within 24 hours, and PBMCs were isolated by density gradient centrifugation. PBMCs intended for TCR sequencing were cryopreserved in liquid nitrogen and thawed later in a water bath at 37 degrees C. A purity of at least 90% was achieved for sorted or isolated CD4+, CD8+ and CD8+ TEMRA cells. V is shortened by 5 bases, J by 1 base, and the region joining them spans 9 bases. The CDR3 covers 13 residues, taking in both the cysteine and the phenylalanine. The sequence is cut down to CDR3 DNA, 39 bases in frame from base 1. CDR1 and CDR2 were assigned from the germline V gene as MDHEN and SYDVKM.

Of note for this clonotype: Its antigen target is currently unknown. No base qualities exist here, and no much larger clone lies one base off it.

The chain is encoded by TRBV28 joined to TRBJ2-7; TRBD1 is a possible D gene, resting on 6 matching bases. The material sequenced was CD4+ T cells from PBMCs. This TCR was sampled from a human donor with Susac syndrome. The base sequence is TGTGCCAGCAGTATTGGACAGTCCTACGAGCAGTACTTC. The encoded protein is CASSIGQSYEQYF. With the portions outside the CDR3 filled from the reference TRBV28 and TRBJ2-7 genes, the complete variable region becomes DVKVTQSSRYLVKRTGEKVFLECVQDMDHENMFWYRQDPGLGLRLIYFSYDVKMKEKGDIPEGYSVSREKKERFSLILESASTNQTSMYLCASSIGQSYEQYFGPGTRLTVT.